Sequencing of this TCR beta chain was carried out in a study of T-cell memory formation after mild COVID-19. Study background: Clusters of TCRs were largely donor specific. Broader study findings: Cross-reactive memory appears to have joined, as suggested by some responding clones showing up in pre-infection memory. Contracting clones from day 15 to 85 had balanced CD4/CD8; later expanders favoured CD4+.

TCR alpha and TCR beta cDNA libraries carrying sample barcodes and UMIs came from 5'RACE with constant-segment primers. One entry per CDR3 protein results from TCRdb running MiXCR on the 5' RACE reads. The sample gives 190,000 or so distinct CDR3 sequences, 20% to 25% of which show up once; more than 20% is in the top ten. Trimming removed 9 bases at V and 1 base at J, with 13 bases between. This CDR3 comprises 14 residues. CDR1 is PRHDT, CDR2 FYEKMQ, per germline (reference sequence). This clonotype has just one count. Its antigen is undetermined. The receptor was isolated from an adult woman who had mild COVID-19 (a few samples of this study predate the infection). Cell type and time point are not known. Material: PBMCs or a T cell subset sorted from them (not recorded which). V usage is TRBV13 and J usage is TRBJ1-5, with TRBD1 as a possible D gene (5 bases). CDR3 amino acids: CARSLGGSNQPQHF. In nucleotides, the CDR3 is TGTGCCAGAAGCCTTGGGGGGAGCAATCAGCCCCAGCATTTT.